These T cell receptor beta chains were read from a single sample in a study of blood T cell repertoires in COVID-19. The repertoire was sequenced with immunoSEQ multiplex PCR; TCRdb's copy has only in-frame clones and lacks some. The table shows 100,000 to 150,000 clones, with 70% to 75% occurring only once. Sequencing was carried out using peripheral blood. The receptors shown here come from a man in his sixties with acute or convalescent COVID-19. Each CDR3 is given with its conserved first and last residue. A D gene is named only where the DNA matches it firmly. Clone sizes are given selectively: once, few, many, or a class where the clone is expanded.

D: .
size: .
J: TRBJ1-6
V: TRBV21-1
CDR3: CASSKAFNRNPYNSPLHF
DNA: TGTGCCAGCAGCAAAGCATTTAACAGGAACCCCTATAATTCACCCCTCCACTTT

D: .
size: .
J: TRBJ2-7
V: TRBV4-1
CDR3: CASSQVALTGEQYF
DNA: TGCGCCAGCAGCCAAGTCGCCCTGACGGGAGAGCAGTACTTC

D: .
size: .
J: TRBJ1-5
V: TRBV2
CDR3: CASSEDGFGNQPQHF
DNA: TGTGCCAGCAGTGAAGACGGTTTTGGCAATCAGCCCCAGCATTTT

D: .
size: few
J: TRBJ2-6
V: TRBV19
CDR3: CASSSPGSGANVLTF
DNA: TGTGCCAGTAGTAGCCCAGGCTCTGGGGCCAACGTCCTGACTTTC

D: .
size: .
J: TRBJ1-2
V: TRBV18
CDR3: CASSLEAGYGYTF
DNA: TGTGCCAGCTCACTCGAAGCAGGGTATGGCTACACCTTC

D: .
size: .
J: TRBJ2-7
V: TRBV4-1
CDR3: CASSQGPGVYEQYF
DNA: TGCGCCAGCAGCCAAGGCCCGGGGGTCTACGAGCAGTACTTC

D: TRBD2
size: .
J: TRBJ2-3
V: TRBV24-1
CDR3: CATSAAGIGTDTQYF
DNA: TGTGCCACCAGTGCAGCGGGAATCGGTACAGATACGCAGTATTTT

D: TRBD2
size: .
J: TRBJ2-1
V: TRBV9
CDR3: CASSRTSGSHNEQFF
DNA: TGTGCCAGCAGCAGGACTAGCGGGAGTCACAATGAGCAGTTCTTC

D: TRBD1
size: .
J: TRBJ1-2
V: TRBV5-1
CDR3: CASSLGQGRYGYTF
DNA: TGCGCCAGCAGCTTGGGACAGGGACGCTATGGCTACACCTTC

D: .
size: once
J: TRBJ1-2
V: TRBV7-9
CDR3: CASSLSYGGYTF
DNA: TGTGCCAGCAGCTTATCGTACGGTGGCTACACCTTC

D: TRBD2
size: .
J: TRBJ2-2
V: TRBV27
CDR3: CASSLNLAAGSGELFF
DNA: TGTGCCAGCAGTCTAAACCTAGCGGCTGGGTCCGGGGAGCTGTTTTTT

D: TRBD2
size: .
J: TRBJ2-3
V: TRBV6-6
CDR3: CASSYPRGTPDTQYF
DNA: TGTGCCAGCAGTTACCCGCGGGGGACCCCAGATACGCAGTATTTT

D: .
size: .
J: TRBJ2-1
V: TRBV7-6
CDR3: CASSLDPWRDLGAEQFF
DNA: TGTGCCAGCAGCTTAGACCCATGGCGGGATCTTGGGGCTGAGCAGTTCTTC

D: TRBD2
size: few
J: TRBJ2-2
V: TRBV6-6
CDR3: CASSHKVGTTNTGELFF
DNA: TGTGCCAGCAGTCACAAAGTGGGGACTACGAACACCGGGGAGCTGTTTTTT

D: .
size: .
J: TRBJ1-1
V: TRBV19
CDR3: CGSGGWTEAFF
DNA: TGTGGATCGGGGGGTTGGACTGAAGCTTTCTTT

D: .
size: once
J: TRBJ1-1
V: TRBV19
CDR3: CASRPPSGYPPYKEAFF
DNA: TGTGCCAGTAGGCCCCCTTCAGGGTACCCGCCATATAAAGAAGCTTTCTTT

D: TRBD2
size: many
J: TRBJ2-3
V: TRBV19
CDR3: CASSLRLAGDTQYF
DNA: TGTGCCAGTAGTCTTAGACTAGCGGGGGATACGCAGTATTTT

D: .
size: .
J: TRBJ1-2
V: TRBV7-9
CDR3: CASSLEGVWDGYTF
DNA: TGTGCCAGCAGCTTAGAAGGAGTCTGGGATGGCTACACCTTC

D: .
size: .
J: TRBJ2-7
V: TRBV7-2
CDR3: CASSPDRVQYF
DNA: TGTGCCAGCAGCCCCGACAGAGTGCAGTACTTC

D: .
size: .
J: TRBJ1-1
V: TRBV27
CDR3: CASRTYQNTEAFF
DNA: TGTGCCAGCAGAACATACCAGAACACTGAAGCTTTCTTT

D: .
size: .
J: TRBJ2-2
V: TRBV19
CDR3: CASSIGQASAGELFF
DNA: TGTGCCAGTAGTATAGGGCAGGCCTCGGCCGGGGAGCTGTTTTTT

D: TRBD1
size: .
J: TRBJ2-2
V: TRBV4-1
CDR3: CASSPNRDRNTGELFF
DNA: TGCGCCAGCAGCCCAAACCGGGACAGGAACACCGGGGAGCTGTTTTTT

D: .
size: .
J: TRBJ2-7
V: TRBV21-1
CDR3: CASSKGGAFEQYF
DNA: TGTGCCAGCAGCAAAGGTGGGGCTTTCGAGCAGTACTTC

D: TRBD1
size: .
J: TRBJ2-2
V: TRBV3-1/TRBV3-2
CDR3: CASSREKGQGDTGELFF
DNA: TGTGCCAGCAGCCGCGAAAAGGGACAGGGGGACACCGGGGAGCTGTTTTTT

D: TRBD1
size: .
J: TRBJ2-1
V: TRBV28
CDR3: CASSRQGHEQFF
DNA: TGTGCCAGCAGCCGACAGGGCCATGAGCAGTTCTTC

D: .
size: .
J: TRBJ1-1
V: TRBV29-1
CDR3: CSATPSRENTEAFF
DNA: TGCAGCGCCACACCTTCCCGGGAGAACACTGAAGCTTTCTTT

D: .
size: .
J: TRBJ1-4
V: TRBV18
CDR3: CASSPTERKLFF
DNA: TGTGCCAGCTCACCGACAGAACGGAAACTGTTTTTT

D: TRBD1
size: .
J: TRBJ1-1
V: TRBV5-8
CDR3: CASSYRQGISIVTEAFF
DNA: TGTGCCAGCAGCTACCGACAGGGAATATCCATAGTAACTGAAGCTTTCTTT

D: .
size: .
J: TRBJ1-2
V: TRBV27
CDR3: CASSFQAPYLLNYGYTF
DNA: TGTGCCAGCAGTTTCCAGGCTCCGTACCTCCTTAACTATGGCTACACCTTC

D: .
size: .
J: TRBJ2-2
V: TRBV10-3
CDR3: CAISEGATTGELFF
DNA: TGTGCCATCAGTGAAGGGGCGACCACCGGGGAGCTGTTTTTT

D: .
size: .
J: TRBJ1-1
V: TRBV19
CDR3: CASSIGAGGAEAFF
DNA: TGTGCCAGTAGTATAGGTGCAGGAGGGGCCGAAGCTTTCTTT

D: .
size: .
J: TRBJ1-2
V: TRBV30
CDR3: CAWSALSTGGNGYTF
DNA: TGTGCCTGGAGCGCCTTGTCAACTGGGGGGAATGGCTACACCTTC

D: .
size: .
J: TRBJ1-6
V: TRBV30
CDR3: CAWKIGGRATLHF
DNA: TGTGCCTGGAAGATTGGAGGGCGCGCCACCCTCCACTTT

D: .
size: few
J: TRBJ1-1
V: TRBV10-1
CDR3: CASSEKQNTEAFF
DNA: TGCGCCAGCAGTGAGAAGCAGAACACTGAAGCTTTCTTT

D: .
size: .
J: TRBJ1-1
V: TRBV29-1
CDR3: CSVVVNTEAFF
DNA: TGCAGCGTTGTCGTGAACACTGAAGCTTTCTTT

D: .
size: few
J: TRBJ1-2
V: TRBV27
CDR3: CASSPREGWYGYTF
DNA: TGTGCCAGCAGTCCCCGGGAGGGGTGGTATGGCTACACCTTC

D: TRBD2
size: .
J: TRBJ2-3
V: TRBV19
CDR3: CASSKSPSGGGRRDTQYF
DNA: TGTGCCAGTTCCAAGTCGCCTTCTGGGGGAGGGCGGAGAGATACGCAGTATTTT

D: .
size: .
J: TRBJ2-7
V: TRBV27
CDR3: CASSWSRGGFSDEQYF
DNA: TGTGCCAGCAGTTGGTCGAGGGGGGGATTTTCTGACGAGCAGTACTTC

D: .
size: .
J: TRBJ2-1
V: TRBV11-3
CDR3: CASSRGGVSYNEQFF
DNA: TGTGCCAGCAGCCGAGGGGGGGTCTCCTACAATGAGCAGTTCTTC

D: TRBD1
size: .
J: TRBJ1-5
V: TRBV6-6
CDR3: CASSYGTASNQPQHF
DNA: TGTGCCAGCAGTTATGGGACAGCTAGCAATCAGCCCCAGCATTTT

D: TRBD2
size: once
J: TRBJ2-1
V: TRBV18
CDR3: CASSPTAAGGSNEQFF
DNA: TGTGCCAGCTCACCCACGGCCGCGGGGGGTTCTAATGAGCAGTTCTTC

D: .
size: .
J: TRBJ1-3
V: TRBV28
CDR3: CASSLTKNSGNTIYF
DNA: TGTGCCAGCAGTTTAACAAAAAACTCTGGAAACACCATATATTTT